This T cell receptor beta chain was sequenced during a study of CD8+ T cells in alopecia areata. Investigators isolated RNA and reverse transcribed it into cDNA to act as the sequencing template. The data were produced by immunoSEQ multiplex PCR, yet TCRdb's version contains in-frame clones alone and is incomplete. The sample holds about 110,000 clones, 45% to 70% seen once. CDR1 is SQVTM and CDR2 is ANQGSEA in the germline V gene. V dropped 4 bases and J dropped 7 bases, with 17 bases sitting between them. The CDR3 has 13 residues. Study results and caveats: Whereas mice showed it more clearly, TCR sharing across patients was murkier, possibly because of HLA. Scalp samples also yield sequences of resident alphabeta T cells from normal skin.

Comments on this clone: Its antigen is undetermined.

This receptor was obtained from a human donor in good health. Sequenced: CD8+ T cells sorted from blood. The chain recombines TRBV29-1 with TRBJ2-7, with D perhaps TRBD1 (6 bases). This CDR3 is CSVVGQTSWEQYF. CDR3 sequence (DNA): TGCAGCGTTGTAGGACAGACGTCCTGGGAGCAGTACTTC.